The present T cell receptor beta chain was sequenced within a study of T cells in Graves' hyperthyroidism and ophthalmopathy. As for the study in general: Prior to any treatment, at the point of initial diagnosis, peripheral blood was collected.

The CDR3 regions of TCR beta were amplified from RNA transcripts. Using the HTBI primer set, a first-round RT-PCR was run on the TCR CDR3. Using its own MiXCR run on the multiplex PCR reads, TCRdb lists one record per CDR3 protein. Here the sample spans a few hundred thousand distinct CDR3 sequences, about a sixth being singletons. The authors took PBMCs from over 8.5 ml fresh peripheral blood. This clonotype was found many times. The V and J ends lost 1 base and 3 bases, in that order; junction bases with no gene match: 6. In germline, CDR1 is MGHDK, CDR2 SYGVNS. This CDR3 is built from 17 residues. This receptor was identified in a woman aged 30 to 39 with Graves' hyperthyroidism. The specimen was blood. The J gene is TRBJ1-5, the V gene TRBV25-1; 10 nucleotides match TRBD1. This CDR3 is CASSESRDRGLNQPQHF. The CDR3 coding sequence is TGTGCCAGCAGTGAATCCCGAGACAGGGGGCTCAATCAGCCCCAGCATTTT.